These 20 T cell receptor beta chains were all obtained from the same sample, sequenced in a study of beta chain features in type 1 diabetes. Study-level points and caveats: Significant though moderate, a shortening of TCRB CDR3s appeared in all four CD4+ subsets of Type 1 diabetes patients.

Investigators reverse transcribed all isolated RNA, so they sequenced expressed TCRB transcripts. The repertoire was sequenced with immunoSEQ multiplex PCR; TCRdb's copy has only in-frame clones and lacks some. The sample lists over 300,000 clones, approximately 9.7% occurring once. Which antigens these TCRs recognize remains unknown. The sequenced sample was central memory CD4+ T cells from blood. These receptors all come from a man aged 25 to 45 with type 1 diabetes.

CDR3 residues: CASSVNQGTGHGYTF. In DNA, the CDR3 is TGTGCCAGCAGCGTCAACCAGGGTACAGGGCATGGCTACACCTTC. The V call is TRBV7-8, the J call TRBJ1-2; D is possibly TRBD1 (6 bases). The germline CDR1 and CDR2 sequences are SGHVS and FQNEAQ. This CDR3 is 15 amino acids long. The V end lost 5 bases, the J end lost 6 bases, and 19 bases lay between the germline ends.

A few counts support this clone. The chain uses TRBV6-6 and TRBJ2-7; D is unresolved. CDR1 is MNHNY and CDR2 is SVGAGI in the germline V gene (reference sequence). The CDR3 has 12 residues. The germline V and J ends were trimmed by 0 bases and 6 bases, with 6 bases remaining between them. In DNA, the CDR3 is TGTGCCAGCAGTTACTCTCCCACCGAGCAGTACTTC. It is translated as CASSYSPTEQYF.

J is TRBJ2-2 and V is TRBV7-6, with no clear D. This CDR3 spans 13 amino acids. Germline loops: CDR1 SGHVS, CDR2 FNYEAQ. Between the trimmed V and J ends, which lost 1 base and 6 bases, there was a span of 6 bases. The DNA for the CDR3 is TGTGCCAGCAGCTTAGAAGGTCCCGGGGAGCTGTTTTTT. Its translation is CASSLEGPGELFF.

In its sample, this clone was seen a few times. This chain connects TRBV30 to TRBJ1-5; no firm D call. Germline V gene sequence: CDR1 GTSNPN, CDR2 SVGIG (reference sequence). Trimming pared 2 bases from V and 0 bases from J, leaving 11 bases between. CDR3 length: 15 amino acids. The chain's CDR3 is CAWSTRGLSNQPQHF. The DNA of the CDR3 is TGTGCCTGGAGTACCAGAGGACTTAGCAATCAGCCCCAGCATTTT.

This clone was observed a few times. This sequence joins TRBV4-3 and TRBJ1-1; no firm D call. This CDR3 comprises 13 residues. Germline CDR1 is LGHNA and CDR2 is YSLEER. Trimming pared 1 base from V and 5 bases from J, leaving 8 bases between. As DNA, the CDR3 is TGCGCCAGCAGCCAAGTACCCTCGACTGAAGCTTTCTTT. This encodes CASSQVPSTEAFF.

This clone turned up a few times. CDR3 nucleotide sequence: TGTGCCAGCAGCCGGACAGGGACGGCAGATACGCAGTATTTT. The encoded protein is CASSRTGTADTQYF. V is TRBV7-9 and J is TRBJ2-3; 8 bases agree with TRBD1. Germline CDR1 and CDR2: SEHNR and FQNEAQ (reference sequence). Unmatched junction bases numbered 5, after V lost 5 bases and J lost 4 bases. The CDR3 runs to 14 residues.

The table lists this clone with a few counts. The chain recombines TRBV7-6 with TRBJ2-5, with D possibly matching TRBD1 (6 bases). The ends were cut back, 1 base at V and 2 bases at J, with 14 bases in the middle. Germline V gene sequence: CDR1 SGHVS, CDR2 FNYEAQ. CDR3 length equals 16 residues. The CDR3 is CASSLGRQEYQETQYF. Written as DNA, the CDR3 is TGTGCCAGCAGCTTAGGAAGACAGGAGTATCAAGAGACCCAGTACTTC.

This clone has more than one count but fewer than ten. This rearrangement joins TRBV11-2 to TRBJ2-7; D remains ambiguous. Trimming removed 4 bases from V and 0 bases from J, with 10 bases in between. The CDR3 is 14 residues long. CDR1 is SGHAT and CDR2 is FQNNGV in the germline V gene. As DNA, the CDR3 is TGTGCCAGCAGCTCCGGCTTTAGCTCCTACGAGCAGTACTTC. Translation gives CASSSGFSSYEQYF.

This clone appeared a few times. The chain has TRBV25-1 and TRBJ2-7; D might be TRBD1 (6 bases). The germline CDR1 and CDR2 sequences are MGHDK and SYGVNS. The CDR3 totals 13 residues. The V and J ends lost 4 bases and 3 bases respectively, with 10 bases between them. DNA for the CDR3: TGTGCCAGCAGTGGGGACAATTACTACGAGCAGTACTTC. Encoded protein: CASSGDNYYEQYF.

The chain couples TRBV5-1 to TRBJ2-1; a possible D gene is TRBD1 (6 bases). Germline-derived CDR1 and CDR2 are SGHRS and YFSETQ. The CDR3 totals 15 residues. Trimming took 0 bases from V and 12 from J, leaving 19 bases between them. CDR3 protein: CASSLVTGKNIVQFF. CDR3 in DNA: TGCGCCAGCAGCTTGGTAACAGGGAAGAATATTGTGCAGTTCTTC.

This clone was counted a few times. J is TRBJ2-7 and V is TRBV7-6, with no clear D. CDR1 and CDR2 from the germline V gene are SGHVS and FNYEAQ. Trimming removed 1 base from V and 2 bases from J, with 9 bases in between. The CDR3 extends over 14 amino acids. In nucleotides, the CDR3 is TGTGCCAGCAGCTTAGAGTCCCAGGCCTACGAGCAGTACTTC. Encoded protein: CASSLESQAYEQYF. The whole variable domain, filled in from reference TRBV7-6 and TRBJ2-7, reads GAGVSQSPRYKVTKRGQDVALRCDPISGHVSLYWYRQALGQGPEFLTYFNYEAQQDKSGLPNDRFSAERPEGSISTLTIQRTEQRDSAMYRCASSLESQAYEQYFGPGTRLTVT.

This clone was counted only a few times. The chain combines TRBV14 with TRBJ1-1; 8 bases map to TRBD1. The CDR3 length is 16 residues. The germline CDR1 and CDR2 sequences are SGHDN and FVKESK. V shed 3 bases and J 5 bases; nucleotides not matched to a gene: 11. In nucleotides, the CDR3 is TGTGCCAGCAGCCAGACAGGGGATTTGAGAGGAACTGAAGCTTTCTTT. This gives the protein CASSQTGDLRGTEAFF.

This clone was counted between two and nine times. The V and J genes are TRBV6-6 and TRBJ2-7; 8 bases match TRBD2. Per germline, CDR1 MNHNY and CDR2 SVGAGI (reference sequence). There are 16 residues in the CDR3. Unmatched junction bases numbered 13, after V lost 6 bases and J lost 3 bases. CDR3 bases: TGTGCCAGCAGCTACGGGGGGGGACGGGAGAACTACGAGCAGTACTTC. Translating gives CASSYGGGRENYEQYF.

This chain links TRBV21-1 with TRBJ2-3; the D call in the table, TRBD2, was not verified against the DNA. TRBV21-1 is reported as a pseudogene. There are 20 residues in the CDR3. DNA for the CDR3: TGTGCCAGCAGCAAACTCGTCTGGCGACTCGATCGGGGTTGCACAGATACGCAGTATTTT. Its protein is CASSKLVWRLDRGCTDTQYF.

The chain recombines TRBV7-2 with TRBJ1-2; weak D call: TRBD1 (5 bases). Germline V gene lookup returns CDR1 SGHTA and CDR2 FQGNSA. This CDR3 comprises 12 residues. Trimming stripped 4 bases from V and 10 bases from J, with 13 bases between. CDR3 sequence: CASSSSGPTYTF. DNA of the CDR3: TGTGCCAGCAGCTCTTCGGGGCCGACCTACACCTTC.

The table lists this clone with a few counts. The V and J genes are TRBV2 and TRBJ2-5; D gene ambiguous. Germline CDR1 SNHLY, CDR2 FYNNEI. CDR3 length equals 13 residues. V was cut by 3 bases and J by 4 bases, with 9 bases left in between. CDR3 region: CASSDNVGETQYF. CDR3 nucleotide sequence: TGTGCCAGCAGTGATAATGTAGGAGAGACCCAGTACTTC.

This chain connects TRBV6-5 to TRBJ2-1, with D perhaps assigned TRBD1 or TRBD2 (5 bases each). The CDR3 totals 15 residues. With 6 bases removed from V and 6 bases from J, the gap between germline ends came to 18 bases. Germline V gene sequence: CDR1 MNHEY, CDR2 SVGAGI. CDR3 coding DNA: TGTGCCAGCAGGCACCGGGTCCTAGGGACCAATGAGCAGTTCTTC. Its translation is CASRHRVLGTNEQFF.

This clone was detected only a few times. The chain couples TRBV20-1 to TRBJ2-3; no firm D call. This CDR3 comprises 11 residues. The V end lost 2 bases, the J end lost 5 bases, and 5 bases lay between the germline ends. Germline loops: CDR1 DFQATT, CDR2 SNEGSKA (reference sequence). The CDR3 is CSARRQDTQYF. The CDR3, as DNA: TGCAGTGCTAGAAGGCAAGATACGCAGTATTTT.

CDR3 loop: CASRSGTGIPYEQYF. The CDR3 region has the DNA TGTGCCAGCAGATCCGGGACAGGGATCCCCTACGAGCAGTACTTC. The chain couples TRBV6-5 to TRBJ2-7; 9 nucleotides match TRBD1. The CDR3 length is 15 residues. Looked up from germline, CDR1 is MNHEY and CDR2 is SVGAGI. After removal of 6 bases from V and 2 bases from J, the junction contained 8 bases not matched to a gene.

This clone was counted only a few times. The chain couples TRBV11-2 to TRBJ2-7; possibly TRBD2 for D (6 bases). The CDR3 sequence is 12 residues long. V was clipped by 11 bases and J by 3 bases, with 14 bases between them. The germline CDR1 and CDR2 sequences are SGHAT and FQNNGV. The CDR3 protein is CASGRGNYEQYF. DNA of the CDR3: TGTGCCTCGGGGCGGGGTAACTACGAGCAGTACTTC.